Shown below are 28 T cell receptor beta chains from a single sample sequenced in a study of control samples from healthy donors and cancer patients. Here immunoSEQ multiplex PCR was the method, and the copy in TCRdb shows in-frame clones only, minus some. Counted here are 60,000 to 75,000 clones, about 89% occurring once; the ten biggest clones make up approximately 2.3%. Sequenced input: PBMCs. The origin of the receptors is a woman between 45 and 60 years old with head and neck cancer.

The chain joins TRBV2 to TRBJ2-2; TRBD1 matches 8 bases. The V gene's germline CDR1 is SNHLY and CDR2 FYNNEI. The CDR3 has 18 amino acids. The V and J ends lost 6 bases and 2 bases, in that order; junction bases with no gene match: 14. CDR3 DNA sequence: TGTGCCAGCAGCTATTTTCCCGGGACAGGCCGAAACACCGGGGAGCTGTTTTTT. Its translation: CASSYFPGTGRNTGELFF.

This clone was detected only once. The chain employs TRBV2 and TRBJ2-1, with 8 bases matching TRBD2. CDR1 is SNHLY and CDR2 is FYNNEI in the germline V gene. The CDR3 has 15 residues. The junction had 3 bases not matched to a gene; V was cut back by 4 bases and J by 1 base. CDR3 in amino acids: CASSGVAGSYNEQFF. Written as DNA, the CDR3 is TGTGCCAGCAGTGGGGTAGCGGGGTCCTACAATGAGCAGTTCTTC.

The V gene is TRBV28, the J gene TRBJ2-5; 10 positions match TRBD2. Germline loops: CDR1 MDHEN, CDR2 SYDVKM. The length of the CDR3 is 15 residues. The V gene end was trimmed by 4 bases and the J gene end by 2 bases; junction bases not matched to a gene: 4. The CDR3 sequence: CASSSTLAGQETQYF. The CDR3 bases are TGTGCCAGCAGTTCCACACTAGCGGGACAAGAGACCCAGTACTTC. The complete variable domain, with remaining parts taken from reference TRBV28 and TRBJ2-5, reads DVKVTQSSRYLVKRTGEKVFLECVQDMDHENMFWYRQDPGLGLRLIYFSYDVKMKEKGDIPEGYSVSREKKERFSLILESASTNQTSMYLCASSSTLAGQETQYFGPGTRLLVL.

The chain uses TRBV25-1 and TRBJ1-1, with D uncertain. The V and J ends lost 5 bases and 1 base respectively, with 11 bases between them. Germline lookup yields CDR1 MGHDK and CDR2 SYGVNS. There are 14 residues in the CDR3. CDR3 protein: CASSPIGWNTEAFF. The CDR3 nucleotides are TGTGCCAGCAGTCCAATTGGATGGAACACTGAAGCTTTCTTT.

V usage is TRBV30 and J usage is TRBJ1-2, with no clear D. The CDR3 has 10 residues. CDR1 is GTSNPN, CDR2 SVGIG, per germline (reference sequence). V lost 1 base, J lost 8 bases, and 5 bases lay in between. The CDR3 here is CAWSDRGYTF. The CDR3 nucleotides read TGTGCCTGGAGTGATAGGGGCTACACCTTC.

The gene calls are TRBV4-1 and TRBJ1-2; no reliable D call. The length of the CDR3 is 14 residues. Per germline, CDR1 MGHRA and CDR2 YSYEKL. With 1 base removed from V and 4 bases from J, the gap between germline ends came to 10 bases. Written as DNA, the CDR3 is TGCGCCAGCAGCCAAGGTTCCGGGCTCTATGGCTACACCTTC. Its translation is CASSQGSGLYGYTF.

This chain uses TRBV28 with TRBJ2-7; perhaps D is TRBD1 or TRBD2 (6 bases each). Per germline, CDR1 MDHEN and CDR2 SYDVKM. The CDR3 has 17 amino acids. Trimming left V 5 bases short and J 4 bases short, with 24 bases between. CDR3 protein: CASSPRAGRTVTYEQYF. Here the CDR3 DNA reads TGTGCCAGCAGTCCGCGCGCGGGGAGGACAGTAACTTACGAGCAGTACTTC.

This chain uses TRBV19 with TRBJ1-4; D remains unclear. V was clipped by 0 bases and J by 5 bases, with 10 bases between them. Germline V lookup: CDR1 LNHDA, CDR2 SQIVND (reference sequence). This CDR3 contains 15 residues. This chain's CDR3 is CASSIDRSTNEKLFF. The CDR3 DNA follows: TGTGCCAGTAGTATAGATCGGTCCACGAATGAAAAACTGTTTTTT.

This clone appeared a few times. V is TRBV27 and J is TRBJ2-1; D possibly corresponds to TRBD2 (7 bases). The CDR3 is 15 amino acids. The ends were cut back, 2 bases at V and 1 base at J, with 9 bases in the middle. CDR1 MNHEY and CDR2 SMNVEV come from the germline V gene (reference sequence). In DNA, the CDR3 is TGTGCCAGCAGTTTAGAGGGGGGGTCCTACAATGAGCAGTTCTTC. It specifies CASSLEGGSYNEQFF.

V and J are TRBV5-1 and TRBJ1-1; TRBD1 is a possible D gene (6 bases). The CDR3 consists of 16 residues. V lost 1 base to trimming and J lost 11 bases, with 24 bases between them. Germline V gene data show CDR1 as SGHRS and CDR2 as YFSETQ. CDR3 sequence reads: CASSLSGGALSDGAFF. In DNA, the CDR3 is TGCGCCAGCAGCTTGAGTGGGGGGGCGTTGTCAGATGGGGCTTTCTTT.

The chain uses TRBV5-4 and TRBJ1-1, with TRBD1 identical over 8 bases. This CDR3 has 15 amino acids. Germline V lookup: CDR1 SGHNT, CDR2 YYREEE (reference sequence). With V trimmed by 3 bases and J by 5 bases, 9 bases remained unmatched. CDR3 sequence reads: CASSSGQGGLTEAFF. CDR3 nucleotides: TGTGCCAGCAGCTCCGGACAGGGCGGATTGACTGAAGCTTTCTTT.

This chain uses TRBV14 with TRBJ2-1; 7 positions agree with TRBD1. Germline assignment: CDR1 SGHDN and CDR2 FVKESK. There are 15 residues in the CDR3. V dropped 4 bases and J dropped 8; count of bases not matched to a gene: 11. Written as DNA, the CDR3 is TGTGCCAGCAGCCCTAGACAGGGATTATTGGATGAGCAGTTCTTC. Its translation is CASSPRQGLLDEQFF.

The genes are TRBV2 and TRBJ2-3, with D possibly being TRBD2 (6 bases). V was trimmed by 11 bases and J by 1 base, leaving 13 bases between them. The V gene's germline CDR1 is SNHLY and CDR2 FYNNEI. The CDR3 contains 13 residues. The CDR3 region has the DNA TGTGCCTCCCTGGGCGGGGGCACAGATACGCAGTATTTT. Translated: CASLGGGTDTQYF. The full variable domain, its missing parts supplied by reference TRBV2 and TRBJ2-3, is EPEVTQTPSHQVTQMGQEVILRCVPISNHLYFYWYRQILGQKVEFLVSFYNNEISEKSEIFDDQFSVERPDGSNFTLKIRSTKLEDSAMYFCASLGGGTDTQYFGPGTRLTVL.

The rearrangement links TRBV27 to TRBJ1-2, with TRBD1 matching 11 bases. CDR3 length: 14 amino acids. V was pared by 2 bases and J by 7 bases, with 3 bases of the junction left unmatched. Germline-derived CDR1 and CDR2 are MNHEY and SMNVEV (reference sequence). CDR3 DNA sequence: TGTGCCAGCAGTTTACTGGGACAGGGGGGTGGCTACACCTTC. Translation: CASSLLGQGGGYTF.

This clone showed up just once. V is TRBV28 and J is TRBJ2-2; TRBD1 matches 9 bases. The CDR3 length is 15 residues. After removal of 6 bases from V and 6 bases from J, the junction contained 8 bases not matched to a gene. Germline V gives CDR1 MDHEN, CDR2 SYDVKM. CDR3 coding DNA: TGTGCCAGCAGCCCGGGACAGGGTAGCGCCGGGGAGCTGTTTTTT. Its protein is CASSPGQGSAGELFF. Looking up the rest from reference TRBV28 and TRBJ2-2 gives the full variable domain: DVKVTQSSRYLVKRTGEKVFLECVQDMDHENMFWYRQDPGLGLRLIYFSYDVKMKEKGDIPEGYSVSREKKERFSLILESASTNQTSMYLCASSPGQGSAGELFFGEGSRLTVL.

This clone has a single count. The chain combines TRBV28 with TRBJ2-3; D possibly corresponds to TRBD2 (7 bases). In germline, CDR1 is MDHEN, CDR2 SYDVKM. The CDR3 has 16 residues. V lost 5 bases, J lost 6 bases, and 21 bases lay in between. DNA of the CDR3: TGTGCCAGCAGTCCATTAGGGGGGGTCATACTTGATACGCAGTATTTT. It translates to CASSPLGGVILDTQYF.

This clone was recorded a few times. The rearrangement links TRBV9 to TRBJ2-1, with a possible D match to TRBD2 (5 bases). V was cut by 6 bases and J by 1 base, with 14 bases left in between. The CDR3 is 15 amino acids. Germline CDR1 reads SGDLS; CDR2 reads YYNGEE. CDR3 sequence: CASTPTLGSYNEQFF. DNA for the CDR3: TGTGCCAGCACCCCCACACTAGGTTCCTACAATGAGCAGTTCTTC.

This sequence joins TRBV28 and TRBJ2-3, with 14 positions matching TRBD2. Germline CDR1 is MDHEN and CDR2 is SYDVKM. There are 18 residues in the CDR3. J gave up 8 bases and V 4 bases, and 14 bases lay outside the gene matches. In nucleotides, the CDR3 is TGTGCCAGCAGTTCCCCTGCCGGGACTAGCGGGGGACCTCCTACGCAGTATTTT. This encodes CASSSPAGTSGGPPTQYF. The entire variable domain, with the rest obtained from reference TRBV28 and TRBJ2-3, is as follows: DVKVTQSSRYLVKRTGEKVFLECVQDMDHENMFWYRQDPGLGLRLIYFSYDVKMKEKGDIPEGYSVSREKKERFSLILESASTNQTSMYLCASSSPAGTSGGPPTQYFGPGTRLTVL.

The CDR3 loop is CASSFPQGGAAEAFF. CDR3 bases: TGTGCCAGCAGTTTCCCACAGGGGGGAGCCGCTGAAGCTTTCTTT. The chain recombines TRBV28 with TRBJ1-1; 8 nucleotides align to TRBD1. CDR3 length: 15 residues. Germline values: CDR1 MDHEN, CDR2 SYDVKM. V was pared by 3 bases and J by 6 bases, with 9 bases of the junction left unmatched.

The chain is built from TRBV5-4 and TRBJ2-1; 9 positions match TRBD2. Germline CDR1 and CDR2: SGHNT and YYREEE (reference sequence). V lost 3 bases, J lost 0 bases, and 4 bases stayed unmatched. The CDR3 length is 16 residues. The CDR3 region has the DNA TGTGCCAGCAGCTCCCTAGCGGGAAGCTCCTACAATGAGCAGTTCTTC. This codes for CASSSLAGSSYNEQFF.

The V gene is TRBV25-1, the J gene TRBJ1-2; the D gene is possibly TRBD1 (5 bases). The CDR3 contains 14 residues. Germline CDR1 and CDR2: MGHDK and SYGVNS. V lost 2 bases to trimming and J lost 3 bases, with 10 bases between them. The chain's CDR3 is CASSEAGQYYGYTF. The CDR3 DNA reads TGTGCCAGCAGTGAAGCCGGACAATACTATGGCTACACCTTC.

This sequence joins TRBV6-1 and TRBJ2-7; tentatively, D is TRBD1 or TRBD2 (6 bases each). The V gene's germline CDR1 is MNHNS and CDR2 SASEGT. This CDR3 contains 15 residues. Between the trimmed V and J ends, which lost 3 bases and 1 base, there was a span of 13 bases. CDR3: CASSEGGARSYEQYF. CDR3 in DNA: TGTGCCAGCAGTGAGGGGGGCGCGCGGTCCTACGAGCAGTACTTC.

This rearrangement joins TRBV2 to TRBJ2-3; D not certain. Trimming stripped 4 bases from V and 3 bases from J, with 14 bases between. Germline assignment: CDR1 SNHLY and CDR2 FYNNEI. This CDR3 has 15 residues. The CDR3 region is CASSGAFGQTDTQYF. The CDR3 DNA is TGTGCCAGCAGTGGGGCTTTCGGGCAAACAGATACGCAGTATTTT. The full variable domain, with the rest looked up from reference TRBV2 and TRBJ2-3, is EPEVTQTPSHQVTQMGQEVILRCVPISNHLYFYWYRQILGQKVEFLVSFYNNEISEKSEIFDDQFSVERPDGSNFTLKIRSTKLEDSAMYFCASSGAFGQTDTQYFGPGTRLTVL.

A few counts support this clone. V gene TRBV28 combines with J gene TRBJ1-2, with TRBD1 matching 9 bases. Germline V gene data show CDR1 as MDHEN and CDR2 as SYDVKM. This CDR3 has 14 residues. V lost 7 bases to trimming and J lost 2 bases; unmatched junction nucleotides: 5. CDR3 in amino acids: CASTSGTGNYGYTF. The CDR3, as DNA: TGTGCCAGCACATCCGGGACAGGGAACTATGGCTACACCTTC.

J is TRBJ2-2 and V is TRBV10-1; no clear D gene. V lost 4 bases, J lost 5 bases, and 8 bases lay in between. The CDR3 is 13 residues long. Germline V CDR1 and CDR2: WNHNN, SYGVQD (reference sequence). CDR3 bases: TGCGCCAGCAGTGTAGGAGTAACCGGGGAGCTGTTTTTT. Amino acids: CASSVGVTGELFF.

This clone appeared a single time. The chain links TRBV7-8 to TRBJ2-7, with D maybe TRBD1 (6 bases). The germline V gene encodes CDR1 SGHVS and CDR2 FQNEAQ. Trimming took off 5 bases at V and 0 bases at J, with 17 bases between the two ends. This CDR3 is 16 amino acids long. The CDR3 reads CASSPGVDRNSYEQYF. In DNA form, the CDR3 reads TGTGCCAGCAGCCCCGGCGTTGACAGGAACTCCTACGAGCAGTACTTC.

This chain joins TRBV5-4 and TRBJ2-5, with D unresolved. The V gene's germline CDR1 is SGHNT and CDR2 YYREEE (reference sequence). The CDR3 sequence is 13 residues long. V shed 1 base and J shed 7 bases, with 11 bases lying between them. Here the CDR3 DNA reads TGTGCCAGCAGCTTGCCAGGTCGGGCGACCCAGTACTTC. Translating gives CASSLPGRATQYF. Full variable domain (missing parts from reference TRBV5-4 and TRBJ2-5): ETGVTQSPTHLIKTRGQQVTLRCSSQSGHNTVSWYQQALGQGPQFIFQYYREEENGRGNFPPRFSGLQFPNYSSELNVNALELDDSALYLCASSLPGRATQYFGPGTRLLVL.

The chain joins TRBV25-1 to TRBJ1-1; the D gene is possibly TRBD1 (5 bases). Trimming took off 3 bases at V and 3 bases at J, with 14 bases between the two ends. The length of the CDR3 is 15 residues. Germline CDR1 is MGHDK and CDR2 is SYGVNS. The CDR3 is CASSDPSGGDTEAFF. For the CDR3, the DNA is TGTGCCAGCAGTGACCCCTCGGGAGGGGACACTGAAGCTTTCTTT.